These 29 T cell receptor beta chains were sequenced from one sample in a study of human T cells and chemical hapten exposure. Time point specified: patch test 1, 2 weeks after DPC sensitization. Described treatment: therapeutic diphenylcyclopropenone sensitization with weekly scalp DPC. TCRdb fed the RACE reads into MiXCR, producing one record per CDR3 protein. The sample carries about 360,000 distinct CDR3 sequences, 6% to 8.5% recorded once. Specimen: whole blood, collected in connection with sensitization to the hapten diphenylcyclopropenone (DPC). The receptors here all came from a woman under 30 with alopecia areata. Some clones in this sample may be carry-over from other donors' samples.

The sample holds a few counts of this clonotype. The gene calls are TRBV20-1 and TRBJ1-1; possibly TRBD1 for D (6 bases). CDR3 length: 15 residues. Germline-derived CDR1 and CDR2 are DFQATT and SNEGSKA (reference sequence). V was pared by 2 bases and J by 5 bases, with 18 bases between. CDR3 loop: CSARLGTGIGTEAFF. CDR3 in DNA: TGCAGTGCTAGACTGGGTACAGGGATTGGGACTGAAGCTTTCTTT.

This clonotype was recorded a few times. The chain combines TRBV29-1 with TRBJ2-1; D might be TRBD2 (6 bases). Germline assignment: CDR1 SQVTM and CDR2 ANQGSEA. V lost 5 bases and J 0 bases, leaving 8 bases between the germline ends. The CDR3 is 13 residues long. This CDR3 reads CSVCGDSYNEQFF. Written as DNA, the CDR3 is TGCAGCGTTTGCGGGGACTCCTACAATGAGCAGTTCTTC.

This clonotype was counted only a few times. The genes are TRBV15 and TRBJ1-6, with D tentatively TRBD1 (5 bases). The ends were cut back, 0 bases at V and 7 bases at J, with 10 bases in the middle. CDR3 size: 15 residues. Germline loops: CDR1 LNHNV, CDR2 YYDKDF (reference sequence). The CDR3 is CATSRDRVGNSPLHF. CDR3 in DNA: TGTGCCACCAGCAGAGACAGGGTCGGGAATTCACCCCTCCACTTT.

This clonotype was observed a few times. The chain joins TRBV6-6 to TRBJ2-6, with D uncertain. Between the trimmed V and J ends, which lost 1 base and 0 bases, there was a span of 4 bases. Germline V gene sequence: CDR1 MNHNY, CDR2 SVGAGI (reference sequence). This CDR3 is built from 15 residues. In DNA form, the CDR3 reads TGTGCCAGCAGTTACTATGCCTCTGGGGCCAACGTCCTGACTTTC. This gives the protein CASSYYASGANVLTF.

The chain links TRBV12-3 or TRBV12-4 to TRBJ2-1; TRBD1 might be the D (6 bases). Trimming pared 1 base from V and 2 bases from J, leaving 9 bases between. There are 15 residues in the CDR3. CDR3 coding DNA: TGTGCCAGCAGTTTAGGAAGGGGGACCTACAATGAGCAGTTCTTC. Amino acid sequence: CASSLGRGTYNEQFF.

The rearrangement links TRBV5-6 to TRBJ1-2; the D gene is possibly TRBD1 (5 bases). The V end lost 4 bases, the J end lost 4 bases, and 14 bases lay between the germline ends. The CDR3 is 14 residues long. The germline V gene encodes CDR1 SGHDT and CDR2 YYEEEE. The CDR3 spells CASSLKGQSYGYTF. As DNA, the CDR3 is TGTGCCAGCAGCCTGAAGGGGCAGAGCTATGGCTACACCTTC.

This clonotype was detected ten times or more. The chain combines TRBV6-2 or TRBV6-3 with TRBJ2-1, with 7 bases identical to TRBD2. CDR3 size: 15 residues. Germline V gene data show CDR1 as MNHEY and CDR2 as SVGEGT. Germline trimming cut 11 bases from V and 1 base from J; bases unmatched to any gene: 11. The CDR3 loop reads CACGGTEGSYNEQFF. CDR3 coding DNA: TGTGCCTGCGGGGGAACCGAAGGATCCTACAATGAGCAGTTCTTC.

V gene TRBV6-5 combines with J gene TRBJ1-6, with D possibly being TRBD1 (5 bases). The CDR3 covers 14 residues. CDR1 is MNHEY and CDR2 is SVGAGI in the germline V gene. Trimming stripped 3 bases from V and 7 bases from J, with 10 bases between. The CDR3 loop is CASSYSRVNSPLHF. The CDR3 DNA follows: TGTGCCAGCAGTTATTCCAGGGTAAATTCACCCCTCCACTTT.

This clonotype was counted between two and nine times. V is TRBV10-3 and J is TRBJ1-3; tentatively, D is TRBD1 (6 bases). Deletions cut 3 bases from V and 3 bases from J, with 12 bases between. Germline V lookup: CDR1 ENHRY, CDR2 SYGVKD. There are 15 residues in the CDR3. CDR3 amino acids: CAISDTGKRGNTIYF. Written as DNA, the CDR3 is TGTGCCATCAGTGATACAGGGAAGCGTGGAAACACCATATATTTT.

This clonotype was observed many times. The V and J genes are TRBV4-3 and TRBJ2-2, with 9 bases fitting TRBD2. After removal of 0 bases from V and 6 bases from J, the junction contained 5 bases not matched to a gene. The germline V gene has CDR1 LGHNA and CDR2 YSLEER. CDR3 length: 16 amino acids. As DNA, the CDR3 is TGCGCCAGCAGCCAAGATGCGCTAGCGGGGTCCGGGGAGCTGTTTTTT. Translated: CASSQDALAGSGELFF.

This clonotype was seen more than once but under ten times. The chain uses TRBV27 and TRBJ1-6; the D is unclear. V lost 5 bases and J lost 7, with 6 bases in between. The CDR3 has 12 amino acids. Germline V lookup: CDR1 MNHEY, CDR2 SMNVEV (reference sequence). The CDR3 region has the DNA TGTGCCAGCAGTCGTGAAAATTCACCCCTCCACTTT. Amino acid sequence: CASSRENSPLHF.

This clonotype came up many times. The CDR3 loop is CASSPRIAGDQETQYF. CDR3 coding DNA: TGTGCCAGCAGCCCCAGGATAGCGGGGGACCAAGAGACCCAGTACTTC. V gene TRBV4-2 combines with J gene TRBJ2-5; the match to TRBD2 covers 9 bases. CDR1 is LGHNA and CDR2 is YNFKEQ in the germline V gene. The CDR3 has 16 residues. V lost 4 bases to trimming and J lost 0 bases; unmatched junction nucleotides: 6.

The rearrangement joins TRBV12-3 or TRBV12-4 to TRBJ2-3, with 8 bases fitting TRBD2. The V gene end was trimmed by 3 bases and the J gene end by 4 bases; junction bases not matched to a gene: 6. The CDR3 runs 15 residues. The CDR3 spells CASSFFLAGADTQYF. CDR3 DNA: TGTGCCAGCAGTTTTTTTCTAGCGGGCGCAGATACGCAGTATTTT.

This clonotype has more than one count but fewer than ten. The chain combines TRBV7-2 with TRBJ2-2; D may be TRBD2 (6 bases). Per the germline V gene, CDR1 is SGHTA and CDR2 is FQGNSA. The length of the CDR3 is 13 residues. The V end lost 11 bases, the J end lost 9 bases, and 19 bases lay between the germline ends. Here the CDR3 reads CAVRGRRHRELFF. In DNA form, the CDR3 reads TGTGCCGTGCGGGGCAGGCGGCACCGGGAGCTGTTTTTT.

This clonotype occurred a few times. The gene calls are TRBV27 and TRBJ1-6; D not resolved. The CDR3 spans 13 residues. Germline CDR1 MNHEY, CDR2 SMNVEV (reference sequence). V was clipped by 1 base and J by 10 bases, with 8 bases between them. CDR3 region: CASSLWVESPLHF. CDR3 nucleotides: TGTGCCAGCAGTTTATGGGTAGAGTCACCCCTCCACTTT.

This clonotype was seen many times. This rearrangement joins TRBV7-8 to TRBJ2-6; TRBD1 is a possible D gene (6 bases). Germline lookup yields CDR1 SGHVS and CDR2 FQNEAQ. The CDR3 contains 19 residues. The germline V and J ends were trimmed by 6 bases and 0 bases, with 21 bases remaining between them. CDR3 in DNA: TGTGCCAGCAGAACCTTAACCGGGACACCAACCTCTGGGGCCAACGTCCTGACTTTC. This sequence encodes CASRTLTGTPTSGANVLTF.

This clonotype turned up a few times. The chain employs TRBV3-1 and TRBJ1-2; D is possibly TRBD1 (5 bases). V was trimmed by 1 base and J by 5 bases, leaving 20 bases between them. This CDR3 has 17 amino acids. The V gene's germline CDR1 is LGHDT and CDR2 YNNKEL (reference sequence). This CDR3 reads CASSQVMLYDSTYGYTF. As DNA, the CDR3 is TGTGCCAGCAGCCAAGTTATGTTGTACGACAGCACGTATGGCTACACCTTC.

The rearrangement joins TRBV28 to TRBJ1-5; D perhaps matches TRBD1 (6 bases). The CDR3 length is 13 residues. From germline, CDR1 is MDHEN and CDR2 SYDVKM. Trimming left V 8 bases short and J 6 bases short, with 14 bases between. The DNA of the CDR3 is TGTGCCAGCGGGGGGGGCGCGGGTCAGCCCCAGCATTTT. It translates to CASGGGAGQPQHF.

This clonotype came up a few times. The genes are TRBV7-9 and TRBJ2-3; 9 bases are a match to TRBD1. The germline V gene encodes CDR1 SEHNR and CDR2 FQNEAQ (reference sequence). The CDR3 length is 15 residues. After removal of 5 bases from V and 0 bases from J, the junction contained 3 bases not matched to a gene. CDR3 region: CASSQGQGSTDTQYF. The CDR3, as DNA: TGTGCCAGCAGCCAAGGACAGGGGAGCACAGATACGCAGTATTTT.

This clonotype was observed many times. This chain joins TRBV18 and TRBJ2-7, with TRBD1 matching over 8 bases. V gave up 4 bases and J gave up 3 bases; unmatched junction bases: 8. This CDR3 comprises 15 residues. The germline V gene has CDR1 KGHSH and CDR2 LQKENI. The CDR3 coding sequence is TGTGCCAGCTCACATACCGGGACAGGACACTACGAGCAGTACTTC. Its translation: CASSHTGTGHYEQYF.

V usage is TRBV9 and J usage is TRBJ1-1; no reliable D call. There are 13 residues in the CDR3. Trimming pared 1 base from V and 1 base from J, leaving 5 bases between. Per germline, CDR1 SGDLS and CDR2 YYNGEE. The CDR3 DNA is TGTGCCAGCAGCGTAACCCAGAACACTGAAGCTTTCTTT. Amino acid sequence: CASSVTQNTEAFF.

This clonotype appeared a few times. The V call is TRBV29-1, the J call TRBJ2-2; D may match TRBD1 or TRBD2 (6 bases each). Between the trimmed V and J ends, which lost 1 base and 5 bases, there was a span of 26 bases. Germline CDR1 and CDR2: SQVTM and ANQGSEA. This CDR3 is built from 19 residues. The CDR3 protein is CSVEVGPGGDRGWTGELFF. The CDR3, as DNA: TGCAGCGTTGAAGTTGGCCCCGGGGGCGACCGTGGTTGGACCGGGGAGCTGTTTTTT.

The chain combines TRBV12-3 or TRBV12-4 with TRBJ1-2; no clear D. This CDR3 has 14 residues. Trimming left V 6 bases short and J 7 bases short, with 18 bases between. DNA for the CDR3: TGTGCCAGCAGCCGGACCGCGATGATGGCTGGCTACACCTTC. Translation: CASSRTAMMAGYTF.

This clonotype was picked up a small number of times. This sequence joins TRBV9 and TRBJ1-2, with D unresolved. V was shortened by 0 bases and J by 8 bases, with 17 bases between the two germline ends. CDR3 length equals 15 residues. CDR1 and CDR2 (germline): SGDLS, YYNGEE. The chain's CDR3 is CASSVAGRADVGYTF. In nucleotides, the CDR3 is TGTGCCAGCAGCGTAGCAGGAAGGGCCGACGTAGGCTACACCTTC.

There are a few counts of this clonotype. The chain recombines TRBV6-2 or TRBV6-3 with TRBJ1-4; no reliable D call. Germline CDR1 MNHEY, CDR2 SVGEGT. The V end was cut by 0 bases, the J end by 12 bases, with 11 bases between. This CDR3 is 13 amino acids long. CDR3 amino acids: CASSYSRDNELFF. In nucleotides, the CDR3 is TGTGCCAGCAGTTACTCGCGCGACAACGAACTGTTTTTT.

This clonotype turned up a few times. The chain joins TRBV20-1 to TRBJ1-1, with a weak D call TRBD1 (5 bases). The germline V gene encodes CDR1 DFQATT and CDR2 SNEGSKA (reference sequence). V dropped 3 bases and J dropped 7 bases, with 18 bases sitting between them. The CDR3 loop spans 14 amino acids. The CDR3 DNA follows: TGCAGTGCTAGGGAACAGGACATAACAGGTGAAGCTTTCTTT. It specifies CSAREQDITGEAFF.

CDR3 coding DNA: TGCAGTGCTAGAGACCCGACAGTCTACGAGCAGTACTTC. Residues: CSARDPTVYEQYF. The chain has TRBV20-1 and TRBJ2-7, with D perhaps TRBD1 (5 bases). Trimming pared 0 bases from V and 3 bases from J, leaving 9 bases between. The CDR3 spans 13 residues. Germline V gives CDR1 DFQATT, CDR2 SNEGSKA (reference sequence).

The chain recombines TRBV11-3 with TRBJ1-2; D gene uncertain. The germline CDR1 and CDR2 sequences are SGHNT and YENEEA. The V gene lost 3 bases and the J gene lost 7 bases, with 12 bases spanning the gap. The CDR3 consists of 13 residues. The CDR3 loop reads CASSLSSGAGYTF. In DNA form, the CDR3 reads TGTGCCAGCAGCTTGAGTAGCGGAGCTGGCTACACCTTC.

This clonotype appeared a few times. This rearrangement joins TRBV5-1 to TRBJ2-5, with D perhaps matching TRBD2 (5 bases). The length of the CDR3 is 14 residues. Per germline, CDR1 SGHRS and CDR2 YFSETQ. V lost 0 bases and J 5 bases, leaving 11 bases between the germline ends. The DNA for the CDR3 is TGCGCCAGCAGCTTGGATACGGGGAGCGAGACCCAGTACTTC. Amino acid sequence: CASSLDTGSETQYF.